This T cell receptor beta chain was sequenced for a study of blood T cells in healthy people across ages (dated by TCRdb to between 2014 and 2017). Background on the whole study: In model experiments, template switching captured about one uniquely barcoded TCR beta cDNA molecule for every two T cells. Donors were grouped into four age groups: young (average roughly 17 years), middle-aged (under 40), aged (approximately 67) and long-lived (about 82). The study measured age-related changes in TCR beta repertoire diversity using deep sequencing normalized with unique cDNA molecular identifiers. Using the same blood draw, the study looked at two additional independent replicas of 1 million unique cDNA reads for two donors, one aged 18 to 30 and the other aged 80 or older. Overall study outcomes, separate from this receptor: Because donor CMV infection status was unknown, age-related changes in expanded clonotypes were potentially confounded. Conclusive comparison of naive and antigen-experienced compartments was prevented by the profiling of bulk unsorted PBMCs. There was a strong correlation between observed TCR beta diversity and the percentage of naive T cells measured by flow cytometry. Observed TCR beta diversity per million T cells fell roughly linearly with age, and a significant reduction was already apparent by age about 38. Compared with the aged group, the long-lived group had more naive CD4+ T cells, fewer expanded clones and increased TCR diversity, suggesting age selection. Estimates of total diversity based on one million sequenced T cells were regarded as lower bounds and as underestimates.

The library came from 5' RACE. TCRdb records Illumina HiSeq 2500 as the sequencer. The second PCR ran for about 6 to 12 cycles and used a J-beta primer mix along with a sample-barcoded 5' primer. Each TCR beta cDNA molecule received a unique molecular identifier from a template-switch 5' adaptor carrying 12 random nucleotides. Each sample yielded at least 2.5 million CDR3-containing paired-end reads. All of the RNA was converted into first-strand cDNA using the Mint cDNA synthesis kit, with a TRBC-specific oligonucleotide serving as the primer. After uracil-DNA glycosylase treatment, a first 18-cycle PCR used universal primers M1SS and BC2_uni_R on all cDNA. From the authors' description of their analysis: For normalization, 1 million high-quality reads were randomly selected from each sample, with every read carrying a distinct molecular identifier. Instead of being binned into consensus sequences, reads that shared molecular identifiers were thrown out. MiTCR, set to a Q25 quality threshold and the strictest error-elimination algorithm, was used for CDR3 identification, clonotype clustering and error correction. A nonparametric unseen species model with Euler transformation was used to estimate lower-bound total TCR beta diversity. TCRdb trimmed the raw reads at Q25, called clones with MiXCR and kept productive beta chains. Entries are consolidated by CDR3 protein sequence, retaining the most common genes and DNA. TCRdb, not the authors, supplied the V and J calls. Counted in this sample were approximately 780,000 distinct CDR3 sequences; roughly 26% of them appeared once. Around 2.9% of the sample goes to the ten largest clones.

In regard to this clonotype: Its antigen target is currently unknown. Base qualities were left out, and no much larger clone turns up one base away.

The donors were 40 or so Caucasian individuals from Russia, aged roughly 6 to 95 years, who were systemically healthy. Each donor gave approximately 9.4 milliliters of peripheral blood, drawn into EDTA-treated Vacutainer tubes. Ficoll-Paque density-gradient centrifugation was used to isolate PBMCs, with at least 7 million per sample. Total RNA, at least 5.5 micrograms per sample, was extracted from PBMCs with Trizol reagent. Naive CD45RAhigh/CD27high T cell percentages were measured by flow cytometry on a PBMC aliquot from every donor. Including cysteine and phenylalanine, the CDR3 has 16 amino acids. Only the CDR3 part of the read is kept: 48 bases, read in frame from the first base. For CDR1 and CDR2, the germline V gene lists SGHRS and YFSETQ. This same sample was also taken into another study, of T cells of mothers and their children. As the second study states: Nine systemically healthy Caucasian individuals, comprising three mothers and their six children, were included as donors. cDNA synthesis consumed the entire amount of extracted RNA, loaded at roughly 1.5 ug RNA in each 15 ul reaction. Sample barcodes and 2-4 random nucleotides were added via the M1S primer in the second PCR. Over 8 million TCR beta CDR3 reads came from each mother, compared with around 3 million reads from each child. Thymic selection shapes the output of TCR recombination in a similar way in related and unrelated pairs, and inherited differences have a minor effect. Normalized repertoire overlap in related mother-child pairs was always slightly higher than in unrelated mother-child pairs, but the difference was never significant. No persistent microchimeric T cell clones were detected, at a sensitivity of 90 to 100 clones per million clonotypes. In the study, deep NGS was used to compare the TCR beta repertoires of mothers and children, and features distinguishing related mother-child pairs from unrelated individuals were sought. On average, the children were about 10 +/- 4 years old, while the mothers were around 42 +/- 4 years old. Libraries were sequenced on Illumina HiSeq 2000 with 100+100 nt paired-end reads after adapter ligation with NEBNext reagents. To prevent cross-contamination, the mother and child libraries were prepared one month apart and sequenced in separate runs. Each donor had between roughly 450,000 and 2,100,000 distinct TCR beta clonotypes identified. Naive TCR beta clonotypes were estimated from low-frequency clonotypes matched to each donor's FACS-determined naive share, without sorting.

The V and J genes are TRBV5-1 and TRBJ2-5, and 9 bases in between align with TRBD1. The assigned J gene may be wrong: the sequence end matches TRBJ2-1 better. Material for sequencing was blood. This TCR was sampled from a boy younger than 18 in good health. The CDR3 protein is CASSLGDRDVGNEQFF. The nucleotide sequence is given as TGCGCCAGCAGCTTGGGGGACAGGGACGTGGGCAATGAGCAGTTCTTC.